The rows below give T cell receptor beta chains drawn from one sample of a study of T cells after yellow fever vaccination. In TCRdb, the 5' RACE reads were re-called with MiXCR into one record per CDR3 protein. The repertoire holds under 200,000 distinct CDR3 sequences, 6% to 7.5% seen once, with about 2.5% in the top ten. The sequencing here drew on CD4+ T cells sorted from PBMCs, taken less than 6 days after the first yellow fever vaccination. All receptors derive from a man aged 18-30 years who received the YFV17D yellow fever vaccine. Each CDR3 is given with its conserved first and last residue. Each record gives: clone size, D gene, V gene, J gene, CDR3 protein, CDR3 DNA. The D gene is left open where the match is weak. Expanded clones are given a class, and other clones once, few, many or no size at all.

size: many; D: NA; V: TRBV20-1; J: TRBJ2-3; CDR3: CSAREDTDTQYF; DNA: TGCAGTGCTAGAGAAGACACAGATACGCAGTATTTT
size: many; D: NA; V: TRBV12-3/TRBV12-4; J: TRBJ1-3; CDR3: CASRPGTLGNTIYF; DNA: TGTGCCAGCAGACCCGGGACCCTGGGAAACACCATATATTTT
size: many; D: NA; V: TRBV7-2; J: TRBJ2-1; CDR3: CASSLGGLEQFF; DNA: TGTGCCAGCAGCTTAGGTGGCCTTGAGCAGTTCTTC
size: many; D: NA; V: TRBV11-2; J: TRBJ2-1; CDR3: CASSLTSSYNEQFF; DNA: TGTGCCAGCAGCCTCACTAGCTCCTACAATGAGCAGTTCTTC
size: NA; D: NA; V: TRBV3-1; J: TRBJ1-5; CDR3: CASSQDRVGPQHF; DNA: TGTGCCAGCAGCCAAGATCGGGTGGGGCCCCAGCATTTT
size: many; D: NA; V: TRBV12-3/TRBV12-4; J: TRBJ1-5; CDR3: CASSLMGIGNQPQHF; DNA: TGTGCCAGCAGTTTAATGGGTATCGGCAATCAGCCCCAGCATTTT
size: many; D: NA; V: TRBV4-1; J: TRBJ2-5; CDR3: CASSQGPHTLGLGTQYF; DNA: TGCGCCAGCAGCCAAGGGCCCCATACACTAGGTTTGGGGACCCAGTACTTC
size: NA; D: NA; V: TRBV7-2; J: TRBJ1-2; CDR3: CASSPQGGDYGYTF; DNA: TGTGCCAGCAGCCCCCAGGGTGGAGACTATGGCTACACCTTC
size: few; D: TRBD2; V: TRBV27; J: TRBJ2-1; CDR3: CASSLRGGGHYNEQFF; DNA: TGTGCCAGCAGTTTACGGGGCGGGGGGCACTACAATGAGCAGTTCTTC
size: many; D: NA; V: TRBV7-2; J: TRBJ1-6; CDR3: CASSLDPGRPSPLHF; DNA: TGTGCCAGCAGCTTAGATCCAGGACGGCCCTCACCCCTCCACTTT
size: many; D: NA; V: TRBV29-1; J: TRBJ1-2; CDR3: CSVTPGLGSYGYTF; DNA: TGCAGCGTTACCCCGGGACTGGGATCCTATGGCTACACCTTC
size: NA; D: NA; V: TRBV20-1; J: TRBJ2-2; CDR3: CSARDIGDTGELFF; DNA: TGCAGTGCTAGAGATATTGGGGACACCGGGGAGCTGTTTTTT
size: NA; D: TRBD1; V: TRBV7-2; J: TRBJ2-7; CDR3: CASSLGTGTGAYEQYF; DNA: TGTGCCAGCAGCTTAGGAACCGGGACAGGGGCTTACGAGCAGTACTTC
size: many; D: NA; V: TRBV2; J: TRBJ2-5; CDR3: CASIRTKGETQYF; DNA: TGTGCCAGCATCCGGACCAAGGGAGAGACCCAGTACTTC
size: many; D: TRBD1; V: TRBV6-5; J: TRBJ2-1; CDR3: CASSPQGAITLRQFF; DNA: TGTGCCAGCAGTCCACAGGGGGCGATCACCCTCCGGCAGTTCTTC
size: few; D: NA; V: TRBV7-2; J: TRBJ2-1; CDR3: CASSPPAGVNEQFF; DNA: TGTGCCAGCAGCCCACCGGCGGGTGTCAATGAGCAGTTCTTC
size: many; D: NA; V: TRBV28; J: TRBJ1-6; CDR3: CASTNPQGRNSPLHF; DNA: TGTGCCAGCACCAACCCCCAGGGACGGAATTCACCCCTCCACTTT
size: few; D: NA; V: TRBV6-5; J: TRBJ1-2; CDR3: CASRPTVNYGYTF; DNA: TGTGCCAGCAGACCGACAGTAAACTATGGCTACACCTTC
size: many; D: NA; V: TRBV3-1; J: TRBJ1-2; CDR3: CASSPQGSLYGYTF; DNA: TGTGCCAGCAGCCCACAGGGTTCCCTCTATGGCTACACCTTC
size: few; D: TRBD2; V: TRBV11-2; J: TRBJ2-3; CDR3: CASSLGPAGARSGRTDTQYF; DNA: TGTGCCAGCAGCTTAGGCCCAGCGGGGGCCCGCTCTGGACGCACAGATACGCAGTATTTT
size: many; D: TRBD1; V: TRBV7-2; J: TRBJ2-2; CDR3: CASRLQGVTGELFF; DNA: TGTGCCAGCAGACTACAGGGGGTGACCGGGGAGCTGTTTTTT
size: few; D: TRBD1; V: TRBV5-1; J: TRBJ1-2; CDR3: CASSPASGQGYGYTF; DNA: TGCGCCAGCAGCCCGGCTTCGGGACAGGGATATGGCTACACCTTC